The clone carrying this TCR beta chain was seen a handful of times. Its antigen is as yet unknown. Expressed TCRB transcripts were sequenced because the isolated RNA had all been reverse transcribed beforehand. TCRdb's table, derived via immunoSEQ multiplex PCR, lists solely in-frame clones and lacks some. Among over 700,000 clones, under 20% were seen once, and the ten largest hold 0.02% to 0.025%. The data are from a study of beta chain features in type 1 diabetes. Study results and caveats: A potential influence of HLA type upon TCRB rearrangement remained unresolved herein.

The receptor was derived from a woman aged 18-29 years in good health. Sample: naive CD4+ T cells from blood.

The CDR3, as DNA: TGTGCCAGCAGCCCCGGGGGGCTAGGAATCTTACTCCAGACAATCAATGAGCAGTTCTTC. Amino acid sequence: CASSPGGLGILLQTINEQFF. The chain recombines TRBV5-4 with TRBJ2-1, with a possible D match to TRBD2 (7 bases). Germline V gene sequence: CDR1 SGHNT, CDR2 YYREEE (reference sequence). This CDR3 spans 20 amino acids. Trimming left V 4 bases short and J 6 bases short, with 32 bases between.